This is a list of T cell receptor beta chains from one sample in a study of T cells in Graves' hyperthyroidism and ophthalmopathy. One entry per CDR3 protein, called by TCRdb with MiXCR from the multiplex PCR reads. The sample holds over 700,000 distinct CDR3 sequences; approximately 18% are singletons and the top ten take around 17%. Source material: blood. The receptors stem from a woman aged 45 to 65 with Graves' hyperthyroidism that later progressed to Graves' ophthalmopathy. Each CDR3 is given with its conserved first and last residue. A D gene is named only where the DNA matches it firmly. Size values are once, few and many counts, or a class for expanded clones, and some rows have none.

clone_size: few; v_call: TRBV19; cdr3_length: 11; d_call: -; j_call: TRBJ1-1; cdr3_aa: CASTDYTEAFF; cdr3_nt: TGTGCCAGTACCGATTACACTGAAGCTTTCTTT
clone_size: -; v_call: TRBV19; cdr3_length: 14; d_call: -; j_call: TRBJ1-1; cdr3_aa: CASSTTDMNTEAFF; cdr3_nt: TGTGCCAGTAGTACCACAGACATGAACACTGAAGCTTTCTTT
clone_size: many; v_call: TRBV3-1; cdr3_length: 15; d_call: TRBD1; j_call: TRBJ2-2; cdr3_aa: CASSQGAGGFGELFF; cdr3_nt: TGTGCCAGCAGCCAAGGGGCAGGGGGCTTCGGGGAGCTGTTTTTT
clone_size: many; v_call: TRBV18; cdr3_length: 14; d_call: -; j_call: TRBJ1-4; cdr3_aa: CASSPRGVTEKLFF; cdr3_nt: TGTGCCAGCTCACCGCGAGGGGTTACTGAAAAACTGTTTTTT
clone_size: -; v_call: TRBV6-6; cdr3_length: 15; d_call: -; j_call: TRBJ1-5; cdr3_aa: CASSYDGGSNQPQHF; cdr3_nt: TGTGCCAGCAGTTACGATGGGGGCAGCAATCAGCCCCAGCATTTT
clone_size: -; v_call: TRBV29-1; cdr3_length: 18; d_call: -; j_call: TRBJ1-1; cdr3_aa: CSVESVRGGDLMNTEAFF; cdr3_nt: TGCAGCGTTGAATCTGTTCGAGGGGGGGACCTCATGAACACTGAAGCTTTCTTT
clone_size: many; v_call: TRBV12-3/TRBV12-4; cdr3_length: 14; d_call: TRBD1; j_call: TRBJ1-6; cdr3_aa: CASSLRDRNSPLHF; cdr3_nt: TGTGCCAGCAGTTTACGGGACAGGAATTCACCCCTCCACTTT
clone_size: few; v_call: TRBV10-3; cdr3_length: 13; d_call: -; j_call: TRBJ1-2; cdr3_aa: CAISEPKYYGYTF; cdr3_nt: TGTGCCATCAGTGAGCCCAAGTACTATGGCTACACCTTC
clone_size: -; v_call: TRBV12-3/TRBV12-4; cdr3_length: 18; d_call: -; j_call: TRBJ1-6; cdr3_aa: CASSFVVGRPSGNSPLHF; cdr3_nt: TGTGCCAGCAGTTTCGTCGTGGGTCGCCCCTCTGGAAATTCACCCCTCCACTTT
clone_size: many; v_call: TRBV20-1; cdr3_length: 15; d_call: -; j_call: TRBJ2-3; cdr3_aa: CSARDGLDSRDTQYF; cdr3_nt: TGCAGTGCTAGAGATGGCCTAGATTCGAGAGATACGCAGTATTTT
clone_size: many; v_call: TRBV11-2; cdr3_length: 13; d_call: -; j_call: TRBJ2-1; cdr3_aa: CASSLGPRDEQFF; cdr3_nt: TGTGCCAGCAGCTTAGGTCCGCGCGATGAGCAGTTCTTC
clone_size: -; v_call: TRBV19; cdr3_length: 15; d_call: TRBD2; j_call: TRBJ2-2; cdr3_aa: CASSMGGTNTGELFF; cdr3_nt: TGTGCCAGTAGTATGGGGGGGACGAACACCGGGGAGCTGTTTTTT
clone_size: few; v_call: TRBV5-1; cdr3_length: 15; d_call: -; j_call: TRBJ1-1; cdr3_aa: CASSFRKDPNTEAFF; cdr3_nt: TGCGCCAGCAGCTTCCGTAAGGACCCGAACACTGAAGCTTTCTTT
clone_size: many; v_call: TRBV20-1; cdr3_length: 13; d_call: TRBD1; j_call: TRBJ2-7; cdr3_aa: CSARGTVTYEQYF; cdr3_nt: TGCAGTGCTAGGGGGACAGTAACCTACGAGCAGTACTTC